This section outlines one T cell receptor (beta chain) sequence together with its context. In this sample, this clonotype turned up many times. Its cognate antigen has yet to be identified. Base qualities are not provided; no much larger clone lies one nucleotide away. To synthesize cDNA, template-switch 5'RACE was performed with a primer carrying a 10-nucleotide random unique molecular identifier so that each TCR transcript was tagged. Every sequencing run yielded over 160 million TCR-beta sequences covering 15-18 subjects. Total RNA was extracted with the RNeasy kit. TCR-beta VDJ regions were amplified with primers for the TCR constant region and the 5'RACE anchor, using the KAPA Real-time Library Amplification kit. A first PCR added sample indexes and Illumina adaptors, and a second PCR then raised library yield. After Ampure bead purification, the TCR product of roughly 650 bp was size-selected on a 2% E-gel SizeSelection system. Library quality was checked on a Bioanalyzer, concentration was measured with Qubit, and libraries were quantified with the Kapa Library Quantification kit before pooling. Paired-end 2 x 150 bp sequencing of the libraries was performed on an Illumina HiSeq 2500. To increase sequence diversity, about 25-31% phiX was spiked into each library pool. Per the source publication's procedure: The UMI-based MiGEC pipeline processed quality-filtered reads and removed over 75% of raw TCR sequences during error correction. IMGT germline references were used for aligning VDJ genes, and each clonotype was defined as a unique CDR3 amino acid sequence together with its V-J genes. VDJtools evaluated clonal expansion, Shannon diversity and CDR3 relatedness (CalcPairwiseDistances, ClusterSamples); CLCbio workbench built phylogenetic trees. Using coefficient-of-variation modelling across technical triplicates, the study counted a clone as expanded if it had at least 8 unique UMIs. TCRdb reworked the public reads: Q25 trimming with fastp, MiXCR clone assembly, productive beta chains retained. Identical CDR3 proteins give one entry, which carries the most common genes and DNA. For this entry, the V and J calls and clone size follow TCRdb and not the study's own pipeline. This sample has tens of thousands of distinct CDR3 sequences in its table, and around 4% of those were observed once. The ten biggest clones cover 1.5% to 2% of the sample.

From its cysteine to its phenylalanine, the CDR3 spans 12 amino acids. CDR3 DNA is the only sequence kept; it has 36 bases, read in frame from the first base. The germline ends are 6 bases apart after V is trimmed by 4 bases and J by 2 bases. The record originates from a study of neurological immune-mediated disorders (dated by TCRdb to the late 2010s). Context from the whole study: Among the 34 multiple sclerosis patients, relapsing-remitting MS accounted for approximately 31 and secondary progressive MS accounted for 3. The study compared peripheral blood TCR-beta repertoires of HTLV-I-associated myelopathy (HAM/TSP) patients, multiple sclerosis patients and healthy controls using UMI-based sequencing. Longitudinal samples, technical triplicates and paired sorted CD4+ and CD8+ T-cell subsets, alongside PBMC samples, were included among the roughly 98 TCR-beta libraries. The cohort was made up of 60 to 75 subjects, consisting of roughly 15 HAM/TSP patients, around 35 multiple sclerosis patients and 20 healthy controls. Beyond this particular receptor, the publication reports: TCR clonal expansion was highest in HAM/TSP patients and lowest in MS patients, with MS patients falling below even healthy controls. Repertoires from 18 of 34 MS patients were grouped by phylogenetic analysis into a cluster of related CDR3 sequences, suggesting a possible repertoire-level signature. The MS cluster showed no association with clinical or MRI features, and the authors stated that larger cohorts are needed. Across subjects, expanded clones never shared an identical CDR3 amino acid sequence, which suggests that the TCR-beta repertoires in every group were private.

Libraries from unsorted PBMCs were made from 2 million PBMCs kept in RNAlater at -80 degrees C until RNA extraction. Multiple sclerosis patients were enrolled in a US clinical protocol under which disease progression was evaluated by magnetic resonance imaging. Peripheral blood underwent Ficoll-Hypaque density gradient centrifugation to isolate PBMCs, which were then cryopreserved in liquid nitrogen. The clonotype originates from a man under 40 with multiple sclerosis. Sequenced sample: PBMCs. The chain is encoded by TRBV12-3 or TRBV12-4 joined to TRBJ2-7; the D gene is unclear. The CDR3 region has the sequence CASSYRPYEQYF. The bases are TGTGCCAGCAGTTACCGCCCCTACGAGCAGTACTTC.